This T cell receptor beta chain was found in a study of shared clonotypes between healthy human individuals. Regarding the study as a whole: Naive subsets tended to show greater estimated richness than memory subsets.

Naivety among CD8 cells was defined by CD45RO negativity and positive CCR7 selection, thereby excluding terminally differentiated effector memory CD45RA+ cells. Adult donors, all healthy and HIV-negative, had no recent acute infections or vaccinations. To note about this clone: The antigen is undetermined.

Repertoires were generated with immunoSEQ multiplex PCR, while TCRdb's copy carries only in-frame clones and drops some. This sample has about 2.1 million clones, with roughly 93% found just once. Sequenced input: naive CD8+ T cells from PBMCs. This TCR was sampled from a man younger than 30 in good health. Some clones in this sample may be carry-over from other donors' samples.

The chain's CDR3 is CASSPWLAYSNQPQHF. The CDR3 DNA sequence: TGTGCCAGCAGCCCGTGGCTCGCCTATAGCAATCAGCCCCAGCATTTT. The chain joins TRBV27 to TRBJ1-5; D gene uncertain. This CDR3 contains 16 residues. V lost 6 bases and J 0 bases, leaving 15 bases between the germline ends. From germline, CDR1 is MNHEY and CDR2 SMNVEV (reference sequence).